This TCR beta chain was captured by sequencing in a study of CD8 T cells in ankylosing spondylitis. Between the trimmed V and J ends, which lost 10 bases and 6 bases, there was a span of 15 bases. There are 13 residues in the CDR3. Germline lookup yields CDR1 ENHRY and CDR2 SYGVKD. Quantitative 5'-RACE was performed with molecular barcodes, and it yielded the TCR beta libraries. TCRdb reanalysed the 5' RACE reads using MiXCR and keeps one entry per CDR3 protein. The sample includes some 300,000 distinct CDR3 sequences, under 25% of them seen just once. General study findings and limits: For ankylosing spondylitis blood, a TCR beta motif of under 10 highly homologous variants appeared characteristic. Disease-linked clones were reportedly significantly enriched in matched ankylosing spondylitis synovial fluid. Reports of some motif variants in reactive arthritis synovial fluid and blood predate this one.

About this clonotype itself: Its antigen is not identified.

Sequencing input: blood, either unsorted or a sorted T cell fraction (not recorded which). The J gene is TRBJ2-2, the V gene TRBV10-3; D remains unclear. The TCR comes from a female donor with ankylosing spondylitis or in good health (not recorded which). The CDR3 DNA reads as TGTGCCACTATCGAACGGGCGGCCGGGGAGCTGTTTTTT. As protein: CATIERAAGELFF.